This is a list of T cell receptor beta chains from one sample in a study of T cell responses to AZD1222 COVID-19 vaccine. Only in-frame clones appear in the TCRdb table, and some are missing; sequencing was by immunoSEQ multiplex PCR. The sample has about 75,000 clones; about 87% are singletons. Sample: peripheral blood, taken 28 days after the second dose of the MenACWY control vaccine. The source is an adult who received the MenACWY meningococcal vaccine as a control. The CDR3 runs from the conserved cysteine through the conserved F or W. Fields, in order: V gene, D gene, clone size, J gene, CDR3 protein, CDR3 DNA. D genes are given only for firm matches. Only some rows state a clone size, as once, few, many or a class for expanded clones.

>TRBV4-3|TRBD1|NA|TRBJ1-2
CASSRGQGDGYTF
TGCGCCAGCAGCCGCGGACAGGGAGATGGCTACACCTTC
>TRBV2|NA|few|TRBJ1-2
CASKGAGGYGYTF
TGTGCCAGCAAGGGTGCCGGGGGCTATGGCTACACCTTC
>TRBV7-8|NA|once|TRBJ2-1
CASSLTGPSYNEQFF
TGTGCCAGCAGCTTGACGGGACCGAGTTACAATGAGCAGTTCTTC
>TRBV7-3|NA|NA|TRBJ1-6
CASSPYRDTLGPLHF
TGTGCCAGCAGTCCCTACCGGGACACCCTTGGACCCCTCCACTTT
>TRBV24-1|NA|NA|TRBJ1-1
CATSAGREATEAFF
TGTGCCACCAGTGCGGGCAGGGAGGCCACTGAAGCTTTCTTT
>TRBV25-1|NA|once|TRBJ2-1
CASSDRDARNEQFF
TGTGCCAGCAGTGATAGGGACGCCCGCAATGAGCAGTTCTTC
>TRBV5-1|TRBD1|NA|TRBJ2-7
CASSPGQGSYEQYF
TGCGCCAGCAGCCCGGGACAGGGATCCTACGAGCAGTACTTC
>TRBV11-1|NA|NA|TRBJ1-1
CASSLRGYTEAFF
TGTGCCAGCAGCTTAAGGGGGTACACTGAAGCTTTCTTT
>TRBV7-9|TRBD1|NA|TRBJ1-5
CASSLDAGGQPQHF
TGTGCCAGCAGCTTAGACGCAGGGGGTCAGCCCCAGCATTTT
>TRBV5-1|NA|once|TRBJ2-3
CASSFGHTITDTQYF
TGCGCCAGCAGCTTTGGCCATACGATTACAGATACGCAGTATTTT
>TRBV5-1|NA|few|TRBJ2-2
CASSFQGGTGELFF
TGCGCCAGCAGCTTCCAGGGGGGCACCGGGGAGCTGTTTTTT
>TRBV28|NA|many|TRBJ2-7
CASSSSSLEQYF
TGTGCCAGCAGTTCCTCGTCCCTGGAGCAGTACTTC
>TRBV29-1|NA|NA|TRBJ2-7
CSAASGVYEQYF
TGCAGCGCTGCTAGTGGGGTCTACGAGCAGTACTTC
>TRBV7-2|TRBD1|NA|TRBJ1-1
CASSFTGGGTEAFF
TGTGCCAGCAGCTTCACAGGGGGGGGAACTGAAGCTTTCTTT
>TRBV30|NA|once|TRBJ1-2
CAWSVGFGGHGYTF
TGTGCCTGGAGTGTAGGGTTTGGGGGGCATGGCTACACCTTC
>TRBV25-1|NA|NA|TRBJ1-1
CASSAGPYETEAFF
TGTGCCAGCAGTGCAGGGCCATATGAAACTGAAGCTTTCTTT
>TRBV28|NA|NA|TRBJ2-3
CASSPRTGTDTQYF
TGTGCCAGCAGTCCCCGGACCGGCACAGATACGCAGTATTTT
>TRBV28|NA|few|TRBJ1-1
CASISGERGTEAFF
TGTGCCAGCATCTCAGGGGAAAGGGGCACTGAAGCTTTCTTT
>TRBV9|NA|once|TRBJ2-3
CASSVDGRDTQYF
TGTGCCAGCAGCGTAGACGGTAGGGATACGCAGTATTTT
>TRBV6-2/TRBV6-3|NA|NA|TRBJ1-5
CASSTRHGALQDQPQHF
TGTGCCAGCAGTACCAGACACGGGGCTCTCCAGGATCAGCCCCAGCATTTT
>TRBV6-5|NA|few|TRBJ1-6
CASSYGGQGGSPLHF
TGTGCCAGCAGTTACGGGGGGCAGGGTGGGTCACCCCTCCACTTT
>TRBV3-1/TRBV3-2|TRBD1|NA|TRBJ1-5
CASSQPMGTGRIGNQPQHF
TGTGCCAGCAGCCAGCCAATGGGGACAGGGAGGATTGGCAATCAGCCCCAGCATTTT
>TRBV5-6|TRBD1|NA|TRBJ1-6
CASSLVRQGASPLHF
TGTGCCAGCAGCTTGGTTAGACAGGGGGCTTCACCCCTCCACTTT
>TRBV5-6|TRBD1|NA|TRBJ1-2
CASSLEQGARGYTF
TGTGCCAGCAGCTTGGAACAGGGGGCGAGAGGCTACACCTTC
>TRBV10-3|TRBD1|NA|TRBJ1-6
CAISEDRAFPSYNSPLHF
TGTGCCATCAGTGAGGACAGGGCCTTCCCCTCCTATAATTCACCCCTCCACTTT
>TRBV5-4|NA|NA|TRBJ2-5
CASGWDPTGTQYF
TGTGCCAGCGGATGGGACCCTACTGGGACCCAGTACTTC
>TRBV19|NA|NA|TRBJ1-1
CASSTGGLRNTEAFF
TGTGCCAGTAGTACCGGGGGGCTGAGGAACACTGAAGCTTTCTTT
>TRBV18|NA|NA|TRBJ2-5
CASSPNLGGHQETQYF
TGTGCCAGCTCACCTAACCTCGGGGGACACCAAGAGACCCAGTACTTC
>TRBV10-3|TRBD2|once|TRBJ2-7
CAISASGGYDEQYF
TGTGCCATCAGTGCTAGCGGGGGTTACGACGAGCAGTACTTC
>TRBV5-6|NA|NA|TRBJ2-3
CASSPSGADSTDTQYF
TGTGCCAGCAGCCCTTCGGGGGCCGACTCCACAGATACGCAGTATTTT
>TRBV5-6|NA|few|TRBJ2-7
CASSLNLGSYEQYF
TGTGCCAGCAGCTTGAACTTGGGTTCGTACGAGCAGTACTTC